This T cell receptor (beta chain) was profiled in a study of T cell responses to AZD1222 COVID-19 vaccine. TCRdb's table, derived via immunoSEQ multiplex PCR, lists solely in-frame clones and lacks some. The table records over 150,000 clones, more than 85% of them present only once. Note on this clone: Its antigen is still unknown.

Study-wide points: Researchers report vaccine-associated CD4 TCRs spanning spike, with dominance at 160-218 and 743-854. It should be noted that donors were predominantly white British and more often female, and clonal diversity was possibly underestimated. The study identified only six AZD1222 recipients as seropositive at baseline. It was only after the peak T cell response that any repertoires were sampled.

The CDR3 is made up of 13 amino acids. V was cut by 4 bases and J by 5 bases, with 8 bases left in between. Germline values: CDR1 ENHRY, CDR2 SYGVKD. The chain recombines TRBV10-3 with TRBJ1-4; D is ambiguous. Sequenced here: peripheral blood, sampled 28 days after the second AZD1222 dose. The receptor's source is an adult who received the AZD1222 COVID-19 vaccine. CDR3 residues: CAISGQRNEKLFF. The CDR3 DNA follows: TGTGCCATCAGTGGTCAGCGAAATGAAAAACTGTTTTTT.